Presented here are 24 T cell receptor beta chains from one specimen sequenced in a study of cytomegalovirus exposure and HLA in healthy donors. PCR primers comprised 60 Vbeta and 13 Jbeta primers. The method was immunoSEQ multiplex PCR; TCRdb's version includes in-frame clones alone and lacks a portion of them. The data contain roughly 150,000 clones, roughly 81% of them singletons. The sample taken for sequencing was PBMCs. Receptors were obtained from a man aged 25-45 years in good health and CMV-seropositive.

Turning to this clone: This specimen includes other DNA sequences encoding the same CDR3. This chain joins TRBV6-5 and TRBJ1-1; D might be TRBD1 (5 bases). This CDR3 is 13 amino acids long. V was cut by 5 bases and J by 1 base, with 8 bases left in between. CDR1 MNHEY and CDR2 SVGAGI come from the germline V gene. CDR3 amino acids: CASSLGQNTEAFF. CDR3 DNA: TGTGCCAGCAGTCTCGGACAGAACACTGAAGCTTTCTTT.

The rearrangement links TRBV7-2 to TRBJ1-5; possible D gene TRBD1, 6 bases. The CDR3 covers 15 residues. The ends were cut back, 6 bases at V and 0 bases at J, with 12 bases in the middle. Germline V CDR1 and CDR2: SGHTA, FQGNSA. The CDR3 reads CASSPGQISNQPQHF. CDR3 coding DNA: TGTGCCAGCAGTCCAGGACAGATTAGCAATCAGCCCCAGCATTTT.

This sequence joins TRBV4-1 and TRBJ1-5; no firm D call. Per the germline V gene, CDR1 is MGHRA and CDR2 is YSYEKL. Trimming stripped 3 bases from V and 4 bases from J, with 22 bases between. CDR3 length: 18 amino acids. CDR3 residues: CASSQREYQDYPNQPQHF. The CDR3 DNA reads as TGCGCCAGCAGCCAGAGGGAGTACCAAGATTACCCGAATCAGCCCCAGCATTTT.

The rearrangement uses TRBV4-3 and TRBJ2-7; 7 bases match TRBD1. Germline CDR1 is LGHNA and CDR2 is YSLEER. This CDR3 contains 15 residues. Germline trimming cut 4 bases from V and 5 bases from J; bases unmatched to any gene: 11. CDR3 nucleotides: TGCGCCAGCAGCCTAGAATACAGGGGTGTCCACGAGCAGTACGTC. Its protein is CASSLEYRGVHEQYV.

The chain has TRBV7-6 and TRBJ2-7; D perhaps matches TRBD2 (7 bases). Trimming removed 5 bases at V and 3 bases at J, with 23 bases between. Germline-derived CDR1 and CDR2 are SGHVS and FNYEAQ. This CDR3 is 17 amino acids long. In nucleotides, the CDR3 is TGTGCCAGCAGCCCACGGAAGGGGGAGGGCGGCAGCTACGAGCAGTACTTC. This translates into CASSPRKGEGGSYEQYF. Based on the CDR3 plus reference TRBV7-6 and TRBJ2-7, the full variable domain is GAGVSQSPRYKVTKRGQDVALRCDPISGHVSLYWYRQALGQGPEFLTYFNYEAQQDKSGLPNDRFSAERPEGSISTLTIQRTEQRDSAMYRCASSPRKGEGGSYEQYFGPGTRLTVT.

The J gene is TRBJ2-7, the V gene TRBV7-9; TRBD2 matches at 8 bases. V trimming: 5 bases; J trimming: 5 bases; junction bases outside the gene matches: 8. The germline gives CDR1 SEHNR, CDR2 FQNEAQ (reference sequence). The CDR3 has 14 residues. For the CDR3, the DNA is TGTGCCAGCAGCCGGGGAGGGCGGGAGGACGAGCAGTACTTC. It encodes CASSRGGREDEQYF. Supplemented by reference TRBV7-9 and TRBJ2-7, the full variable domain reads DTGVSQNPRHKITKRGQNVTFRCDPISEHNRLYWYRQTLGQGPEFLTYFQNEAQLEKSRLLSDRFSAERPKGSFSTLEIQRTEQGDSAMYLCASSRGGREDEQYFGPGTRLTVT.

The rearrangement uses TRBV18 and TRBJ1-2; 11 positions match TRBD1. The germline CDR1 and CDR2 sequences are KGHSH and LQKENI. V shed 3 bases, J shed 8 bases, and the junction held 2 bases outside the gene matches. This CDR3 region has 13 residues. CDR3 loop: CASSPDRGLGYTF. As DNA, the CDR3 is TGTGCCAGCTCACCGGACAGGGGGCTAGGCTACACCTTC.

The chain has TRBV7-6 and TRBJ2-1; D perhaps matches TRBD1 (5 bases). The CDR3 contains 15 residues. The germline V gene encodes CDR1 SGHVS and CDR2 FNYEAQ. Between the trimmed V and J ends, which lost 2 bases and 3 bases, there was a span of 11 bases. CDR3 amino acids: CASSLQGDGYNEQFF. In nucleotides, the CDR3 is TGTGCCAGCAGCTTACAGGGTGACGGCTACAATGAGCAGTTCTTC.

V and J are TRBV7-2 and TRBJ2-6; D not certain. Trimming removed 2 bases from V and 0 bases from J, with 17 bases in between. In germline, CDR1 is SGHTA, CDR2 FQGNSA. This CDR3 comprises 19 residues. CDR3 sequence reads: CASSLREARYDSGANVLTF. As DNA, the CDR3 is TGTGCCAGCAGCTTACGAGAGGCTAGATACGACTCTGGGGCCAACGTCCTGACTTTC. Full variable domain (outside the CDR3, taken from reference TRBV7-2 and TRBJ2-6): GAGVSQSPSNKVTEKGKDVELRCDPISGHTALYWYRQSLGQGLEFLIYFQGNSAPDKSGLPSDRFSAERTGGSVSTLTIQRTQQEDSAVYLCASSLREARYDSGANVLTFGAGSRLTVL.

This chain links TRBV6-1 with TRBJ2-3, with D perhaps matching TRBD2 (6 bases). CDR3 size: 20 residues. Germline CDR1 is MNHNS and CDR2 is SASEGT. The V and J ends lost 0 bases and 5 bases respectively, with 27 bases between them. CDR3 DNA: TGTGCCAGCAGTGAAGCGGGAGCTTGGCGAATCGGGACTTCTCTAGATACGCAGTATTTT. Translation gives CASSEAGAWRIGTSLDTQYF.

The chain uses TRBV5-1 and TRBJ2-7, with TRBD1 as a possible D gene (7 bases). The CDR3 has 16 amino acids. The ends were cut back, 0 bases at V and 1 base at J, with 14 bases in the middle. Germline CDR1 reads SGHRS; CDR2 reads YFSETQ. The CDR3 nucleotides are TGCGCCAGCAGCTTGGCCGCGACAGGGAGGTCCTACGAGCAGTACTTC. Translating gives CASSLAATGRSYEQYF.

This chain links TRBV7-9 with TRBJ2-2, with D unresolved. Germline V lookup: CDR1 SEHNR, CDR2 FQNEAQ (reference sequence). Trimming shortened V by 5 bases and J by 7 bases, and 11 bases separated the two germline ends. The CDR3 loop spans 13 amino acids. CDR3 in amino acids: CASSATSYGELFF. Here the CDR3 DNA reads TGTGCCAGCAGCGCTACCTCATACGGGGAGCTGTTTTTT.

The rearrangement links TRBV19 to TRBJ2-2; TRBD1 might be the D (6 bases). Trimming cost V 7 bases and J 6 bases, with 12 bases left between them. In germline, CDR1 is LNHDA, CDR2 SQIVND (reference sequence). The CDR3 has 13 residues. CDR3 DNA: TGTGCCAGTAAATCAGGGGCGGCCGGGGAGCTGTTTTTT. Translating gives CASKSGAAGELFF.

This clone occurred a few times. The chain carries TRBV5-1 and TRBJ1-1; perhaps TRBD1 as D (6 bases). The germline V gene has CDR1 SGHRS and CDR2 YFSETQ. This CDR3 has 14 amino acids. V was clipped by 4 bases and J by 1 base, with 11 bases between them. This CDR3 reads CASSPQTGNTEAFF. The CDR3 coding sequence is TGCGCCAGCAGCCCCCAGACAGGGAACACTGAAGCTTTCTTT. The whole variable domain, filled in from reference TRBV5-1 and TRBJ1-1, reads KAGVTQTPRYLIKTRGQQVTLSCSPISGHRSVSWYQQTPGQGLQFLFEYFSETQRNKGNFPGRFSGRQFSNSRSEMNVSTLELGDSALYLCASSPQTGNTEAFFGQGTRLTVV.

The rearrangement uses TRBV6-4 and TRBJ2-2; 10 positions agree with TRBD2. The CDR3 totals 15 residues. V gave up 2 bases and J gave up 5 bases; unmatched junction bases: 2. Looked up from germline, CDR1 is MRHNA and CDR2 is SNTAGT. CDR3 in amino acids: CASSDVAGGTGELFF. DNA for the CDR3: TGTGCCAGCAGTGACGTAGCGGGAGGTACCGGGGAGCTGTTTTTT.

The V and J genes are TRBV11-3 and TRBJ2-7; 14 nucleotides line up with TRBD2. Trimming took 3 bases from V and 4 from J; bases not matched to a gene: 11. This CDR3 contains 18 residues. Germline CDR1 and CDR2: SGHNT and YENEEA. The CDR3 protein is CASSFPRGGTSGSYEQYV. The CDR3 nucleotides are TGTGCCAGCAGCTTCCCCCGAGGGGGGACTAGCGGGAGTTACGAGCAGTACGTC.

This clone has more than one count but fewer than ten. The V call is TRBV6-5, the J call TRBJ1-4; 8 bases align to TRBD1. The CDR3 extends over 15 amino acids. J lost 6 bases, V lost 6 bases, and 9 bases had no gene match. Looked up from germline, CDR1 is MNHEY and CDR2 is SVGAGI. The CDR3 bases are TGTGCCAGCAGCCGACAGGGGCGGCGGGATGAAAAACTGTTTTTT. Translated: CASSRQGRRDEKLFF.

This clone was seen once. This chain connects TRBV5-1 to TRBJ2-3; D is perhaps TRBD1 (5 bases). The CDR3 spans 14 residues. Germline values: CDR1 SGHRS, CDR2 YFSETQ. The V end lost 5 bases, the J end lost 2 bases, and 12 bases lay between the germline ends. CDR3 sequence reads: CASRRGIYTDTQYF. The CDR3 bases are TGCGCCAGCAGAAGGGGTATATACACAGATACGCAGTATTTT.

This chain uses TRBV29-1 with TRBJ1-2, with D tentatively TRBD1 (6 bases). The ends were cut back, 5 bases at V and 4 bases at J, with 20 bases in the middle. This CDR3 has 15 residues. Germline V lookup: CDR1 SQVTM, CDR2 ANQGSEA. The CDR3 bases are TGCAGCGTTACTACACAGGGTTTGACGGCCTATGGCTACACCTTC. This sequence encodes CSVTTQGLTAYGYTF.

The chain couples TRBV19 to TRBJ1-2; 7 bases agree with TRBD1. Trimming removed 1 base from V and 3 bases from J; junction bases left unmatched: 5. Germline CDR1 reads LNHDA; CDR2 reads SQIVND (reference sequence). CDR3 size: 15 residues. The DNA for the CDR3 is TGTGCCAGTAGTATAGGGGACAGCTCGCACTATGGCTACACCTTC. Translated: CASSIGDSSHYGYTF. Drawing the rest from reference TRBV19 and TRBJ1-2, the complete variable domain is DGGITQSPKYLFRKEGQNVTLSCEQNLNHDAMYWYRQDPGQGLRLIYYSQIVNDFQKGDIAEGYSVSREKKESFPLTVTSAQKNPTAFYLCASSIGDSSHYGYTFGSGTRLTVV.

The chain carries TRBV10-3 and TRBJ2-3; tentatively, D is TRBD1 (6 bases). In germline, CDR1 is ENHRY, CDR2 SYGVKD. The CDR3 runs to 14 residues. Trimming left V 4 bases short and J 3 bases short, with 11 bases between. The CDR3 bases are TGTGCCATCAGTGGGCAGGGGCCGACAGATACGCAGTATTTT. It encodes CAISGQGPTDTQYF.

The chain has TRBV4-3 and TRBJ2-2, with 9 bases identical to TRBD1. V lost 0 bases to trimming and J lost 5 bases; unmatched junction nucleotides: 7. This CDR3 has 17 residues. CDR1 is LGHNA and CDR2 is YSLEER in the germline V gene. The CDR3 spells CASSQDFPGQGTGELFF. CDR3 DNA: TGCGCCAGCAGCCAAGATTTCCCGGGACAGGGAACCGGGGAGCTGTTTTTT.

This chain connects TRBV18 to TRBJ2-5; TRBD2 matches at 14 bases. This CDR3 has 17 residues. V dropped 0 bases and J dropped 5; count of bases not matched to a gene: 5. Germline V CDR1 and CDR2: KGHSH, LQKENI. The CDR3 DNA sequence: TGTGCCAGCTCACCACCTGGACTAGCGGGAGGTTCGGAGACCCAGTACTTC. Its protein is CASSPPGLAGGSETQYF.

CDR3 sequence (DNA): TGTGCCACCAAACTCAAGCGGGAAGGTGAGACCCAGTACTTC. Translation: CATKLKREGETQYF. The rearrangement joins TRBV19 to TRBJ2-5; 7 nucleotides agree with TRBD2. This CDR3 contains 14 residues. V was clipped by 10 bases and J by 5 bases; unmatched bases: 13. Germline CDR1 and CDR2: LNHDA and SQIVND (reference sequence).